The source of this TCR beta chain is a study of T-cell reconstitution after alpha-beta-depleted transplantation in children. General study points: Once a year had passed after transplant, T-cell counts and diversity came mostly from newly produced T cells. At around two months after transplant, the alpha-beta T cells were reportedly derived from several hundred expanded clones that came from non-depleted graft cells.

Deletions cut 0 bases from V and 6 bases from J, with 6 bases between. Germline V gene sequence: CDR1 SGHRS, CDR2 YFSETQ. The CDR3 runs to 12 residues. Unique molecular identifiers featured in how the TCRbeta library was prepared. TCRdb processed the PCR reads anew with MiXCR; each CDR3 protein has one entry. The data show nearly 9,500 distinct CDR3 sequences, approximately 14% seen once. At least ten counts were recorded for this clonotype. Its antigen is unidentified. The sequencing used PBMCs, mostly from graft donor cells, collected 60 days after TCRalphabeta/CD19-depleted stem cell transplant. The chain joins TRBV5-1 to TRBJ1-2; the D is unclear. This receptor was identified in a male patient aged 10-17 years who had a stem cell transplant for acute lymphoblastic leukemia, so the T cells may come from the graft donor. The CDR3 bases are TGCGCCAGCAGCTTGGTCGGGGATGGCTACACCTTC. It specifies CASSLVGDGYTF.